This is a list of T cell receptor beta chains from one sample in a study of vaccination and CD4 T cells after COVID-19. TCRdb called the PCR reads again in MiXCR, with one record for every CDR3 protein. The sample holds about 15,000 distinct CDR3 sequences, roughly 44% seen once. Antigens of these TCRs are unknown. The sample in question was CD4+ T cells from blood, cultured in vitro, obtained about 7 months after SARS-CoV-2 vaccination. The source of these receptors is a human donor who had recovered from COVID-19. CDR3s include the opening cysteine and the closing phenylalanine or tryptophan. The D gene is left open where the match is weak. Some rows have no size entry. The others give once, few or many, or a class for an expanded clone.

.	.	TRBV2	TRBJ2-5	TGTGCCAGCAACCGAGGGGTAGCCCCCGCGGCCCAGTACTTC	CASNRGVAPAAQYF
few	TRBD1	TRBV19	TRBJ1-2	TGTGCCAGTAGCCTCCTCAGGGGGCGGGATGGCTACACCTTC	CASSLLRGRDGYTF
few	.	TRBV7-9	TRBJ2-7	TGTGCCAGCAGCTTAGTCGGTCAGCTGCAGTACTTC	CASSLVGQLQYF
.	.	TRBV7-9	TRBJ2-5	TGTGCCAGCAGCGACCGGGCGGACCAAGAGACCCAGTACTTC	CASSDRADQETQYF
.	.	TRBV21-1	TRBJ1-6	TGTGCCAGCAGCTTCGGAGGGGTCGGCGCCTATAATTCACCCCTCCACTTT	CASSFGGVGAYNSPLHF
.	TRBD1	TRBV6-1	TRBJ2-3	TGTGCCAGCACCGACAGGGCCAGCACAGATACGCAGTATTTT	CASTDRASTDTQYF
.	TRBD1	TRBV20-1	TRBJ1-2	TGCAGTGCTAGAGACGGGCAGGGGGGGAACTATGGCTACACCTTC	CSARDGQGGNYGYTF
few	.	TRBV20-1	TRBJ1-2	TGCAGTGCTAGATCAGTTCCGGGACGGCAGTTCTATGGCTACACCTTC	CSARSVPGRQFYGYTF
medium-sized	TRBD2	TRBV6-1	TRBJ2-2	TGTGCCAGCAGTAGGAGGGAGGGTTATACCGGGGAGCTGTTTTTT	CASSRREGYTGELFF
.	.	TRBV7-8	TRBJ2-2	TGTGCCAGCAGCTTCAACAGGGACACCGGGGAGCTGTTTTTT	CASSFNRDTGELFF
few	.	TRBV7-2	TRBJ2-3	TGTGCCAGCAGCCCTATACAGGGTCTGTATACGCAGTATTTT	CASSPIQGLYTQYF
.	.	TRBV7-2	TRBJ2-4	TGTGCCAGCAGCTTAGCAATGGGAGGTGGCATTCAGTACTTC	CASSLAMGGGIQYF
.	.	TRBV6-1	TRBJ1-6	TGTGCCAGCATCGTAGAGGGGGGTTCACCCCTCCACTTT	CASIVEGGSPLHF
.	TRBD2	TRBV7-2	TRBJ2-7	TGTGCCAGCAGCTTAGTAGCTAGCGGAGACTCCTACGAGCAGTACTTC	CASSLVASGDSYEQYF
few	.	TRBV30	TRBJ1-5	TGTGCCTGGAGTGTAACGCAAAATCAGCCCCAGCATTTT	CAWSVTQNQPQHF
.	.	TRBV2	TRBJ2-7	TGTGCCACCGAATTAGACGGAGGATCCGAGCAGTACTTC	CATELDGGSEQYF
.	TRBD2	TRBV27	TRBJ2-5	TGTGCCAGCAGTCCGTATGGACTAGCTGATATCTTAAAGACCCAGTACTTC	CASSPYGLADILKTQYF
few	TRBD1	TRBV5-1	TRBJ2-5	TGCGCCAGCAGCTCGAGGACAGGAGAGGAGACCCAGTACTTC	CASSSRTGEETQYF
.	.	TRBV20-1	TRBJ2-7	TGCAGTGCAGGGACTTCTCTCTACGAGCAGTACTTC	CSAGTSLYEQYF
.	.	TRBV20-1	TRBJ1-2	TGCAGCGCAGCCAATCGGGGCTATGGCTACACCTTC	CSAANRGYGYTF
.	TRBD2	TRBV20-1	TRBJ2-3	TGCAGTGCTAGAGACGGGAGCGGGGAACGGAAGGCGCAGTATTTT	CSARDGSGERKAQYF
.	TRBD1	TRBV20-1	TRBJ1-1	TGCAGTGCTAGACTATCCGGGACAGTACAAGCTTTCTTT	CSARLSGTVQAFF
.	.	TRBV20-1	TRBJ1-2	TGCAGTGCTCAAGACAGGAACACCCAGGGTTACACCTTC	CSAQDRNTQGYTF
.	.	TRBV20-1	TRBJ1-4	TGCAGTGCTAGAGATCTCCGGAGGGATGAAAAACTGTTTTTT	CSARDLRRDEKLFF
once	TRBD2	TRBV10-3	TRBJ2-3	TGTGCCATCAGTGAGATAGCGGGAGTGAGTGGCACAGATACGCAGTATTTT	CAISEIAGVSGTDTQYF
few	.	TRBV20-1	TRBJ2-7	TGCAGTGCTAGAGGTGAGGACAGCGCGCAGTACTTC	CSARGEDSAQYF
large	TRBD2	TRBV20-1	TRBJ2-1	TGCAGTGCTACACCGGGACTAGCAGACAATGAGCAGTTCTTC	CSATPGLADNEQFF
few	.	TRBV10-3	TRBJ2-2	TGTGCCATCAGTGAGTCAGCCGCCGTATGGGGTCAGCTGTTTTTT	CAISESAAVWGQLFF
few	.	TRBV20-1	TRBJ2-5	TGCAGTGCTAGTCCTAGGGGCCTAAGTGAGACCCAGTACTTC	CSASPRGLSETQYF
.	TRBD1	TRBV7-2	TRBJ1-2	TGTGCCAGCAGCCCCTTAACCGGGACAGGGGTCGGCTACACCTTC	CASSPLTGTGVGYTF
.	.	TRBV6-1	TRBJ2-1	TGTGCCAGCCGGAAGCAGGCCACCAATGAGCAGTTCTTC	CASRKQATNEQFF
.	.	TRBV7-8	TRBJ2-5	TGTGCCAGCAGCTTTTCAGGGCCCGCCTCGGGCCAAGAGACCCAGTACTTC	CASSFSGPASGQETQYF